This T cell receptor beta chain stems from a study of T cell responses to AZD1222 COVID-19 vaccine. In the study overall: Analysis merged second doses at about 4 or about 12 weeks. Study-level findings and limits: Samples come after the peak T cell response, not at day 14. Of spike-specific TCRs, nearly half reportedly target regions left unmutated in variants. Seropositive status at baseline applied to only 6 or 7 AZD1222 recipients.

From germline, CDR1 is SGHDN and CDR2 FVKESK. The CDR3 consists of 15 residues. Trimming took 5 bases from V and 6 from J, leaving 16 bases between them. Sequencing was performed with immunoSEQ multiplex PCR; in TCRdb, only in-frame clones are kept and a portion is missing. The table shows around 180,000 clones, with 88% occurring only once. To note about this clone: The antigen remains unidentified.

This sequence was found in an adult in good health. The sequencing used peripheral blood, collected on day 0 of AZD1222 vaccination. V is TRBV14 and J is TRBJ2-2; D could derive from TRBD1 or TRBD2 (5 bases each). The CDR3 region is CASSEVVGVAGELFF. The CDR3, as DNA: TGTGCCAGCAGCGAAGTGGTGGGGGTTGCCGGGGAGCTGTTTTTT.